Below, 16 T cell receptor beta chains from the same sample are listed, as sequenced in a study of blood T cell repertoires in COVID-19. Only in-frame clones appear in the TCRdb table, and some are missing; sequencing was by immunoSEQ multiplex PCR. Here the sample spans 120,000 or so clones, around 87% being singletons. The sequenced material came from peripheral blood. Source of these receptors: a human donor in a cohort sampled during active COVID-19.

This chain links TRBV11-3 with TRBJ2-7, with TRBD1 as a possible D gene (6 bases). Germline V gene sequence: CDR1 SGHNT, CDR2 YENEEA. Trimming stripped 2 bases from V and 4 bases from J, with 15 bases between. The CDR3 length is 15 residues. CDR3 coding DNA: TGTGCCAGCAGCTTATTAAAGGGGGTCACATACGAGCAGTACTTC. This codes for CASSLLKGVTYEQYF.

This clone has a handful of counts. The genes are TRBV28 and TRBJ2-1, with D tentatively TRBD2 (6 bases). Germline V gene data show CDR1 as MDHEN and CDR2 as SYDVKM. The CDR3 has 13 residues. Trimming took off 7 bases at V and 0 bases at J, with 7 bases between the two ends. The CDR3 coding sequence is TGTGCCAGCATGGGGGGCTCCTACAATGAGCAGTTCTTC. The encoded protein is CASMGGSYNEQFF.

V and J are TRBV5-6 and TRBJ1-4; D is perhaps TRBD1 (5 bases). CDR1 is SGHDT and CDR2 is YYEEEE in the germline V gene. The germline V and J ends were trimmed by 1 base and 8 bases, with 15 bases remaining between them. The CDR3 runs 15 residues. The CDR3, as DNA: TGTGCCAGCAGCTTGTGGGGGTTAGCGGACGAAAAACTGTTTTTT. Protein: CASSLWGLADEKLFF.

This chain connects TRBV6-2 or TRBV6-3 to TRBJ2-3; possible D gene TRBD2, 5 bases. CDR3 size: 16 residues. From germline, CDR1 is MNHEY and CDR2 SVGEGT. Trimming removed 2 bases from V and 0 bases from J, with 12 bases in between. The CDR3 loop reads CASSYKAELSTDTQYF. Here the CDR3 DNA reads TGTGCCAGCAGTTACAAAGCGGAGTTGAGCACAGATACGCAGTATTTT.

The chain has TRBV7-3 and TRBJ1-4; D is unclear. V was trimmed by 4 bases and J by 7 bases, leaving 13 bases between them. Per the germline V gene, CDR1 is SGHTA and CDR2 is FQGTGA. This CDR3 spans 14 amino acids. CDR3 sequence (DNA): TGTGCCAGCAGCTCCGGCCAACCAGGTGAAAAACTGTTTTTT. It is translated as CASSSGQPGEKLFF.

The chain recombines TRBV5-4 with TRBJ1-1, with 9 bases fitting TRBD1. The V segment lost 4 bases and the J segment 5 bases; nucleotides outside the gene matches: 9. Germline-derived CDR1 and CDR2 are SGHNT and YYREEE (reference sequence). The CDR3 has 15 residues. The CDR3 region has the DNA TGTGCCAGCAGCCTTAGGGACAGGGTCGGGACTGAAGCTTTCTTT. Protein: CASSLRDRVGTEAFF. Combining the CDR3 with reference TRBV5-4 and TRBJ1-1 gives the whole variable domain ETGVTQSPTHLIKTRGQQVTLRCSSQSGHNTVSWYQQALGQGPQFIFQYYREEENGRGNFPPRFSGLQFPNYSSELNVNALELDDSALYLCASSLRDRVGTEAFFGQGTRLTVV.

This rearrangement joins TRBV24-1 to TRBJ1-1; D might be TRBD1 (5 bases). This CDR3 is 15 amino acids long. V was cut by 5 bases and J by 2 bases, with 14 bases left in between. Germline CDR1 KGHDR, CDR2 SFDVKD. This CDR3 reads CATSANGRVNTEAFF. The CDR3 nucleotides read TGTGCCACCAGTGCCAACGGCAGGGTTAACACTGAAGCTTTCTTT.

The V and J genes are TRBV4-1 and TRBJ2-3; TRBD2 matches at 11 bases. Trimming took 1 base from V and 0 from J; bases not matched to a gene: 6. CDR3 length equals 18 residues. CDR1 is MGHRA, CDR2 YSYEKL, per germline. The CDR3 sequence is CASSQAGTSGLSTDTQYF. The DNA for the CDR3 is TGCGCCAGCAGCCAAGCTGGGACTAGCGGACTCAGCACAGATACGCAGTATTTT.

This clone was recorded once. The chain uses TRBV2 and TRBJ2-1, with TRBD2 matching over 9 bases. CDR3 length: 19 residues. Germline V gene data show CDR1 as SNHLY and CDR2 as FYNNEI. Trimming cost V 6 bases and J 7 bases; bases outside gene matches: 22. CDR3 bases: TGTGCCAGCAGGGAAACTCTACAAGGGGGCGGGAGGGCCGCAAATGAGCAGTTCTTC. As protein: CASRETLQGGGRAANEQFF.

The genes are TRBV19 and TRBJ2-1, with TRBD1 as a possible D gene (5 bases). The V gene's germline CDR1 is LNHDA and CDR2 SQIVND (reference sequence). The V end was cut by 5 bases, the J end by 7 bases, with 9 bases between. The CDR3 contains 12 residues. CDR3 amino acids: CASSLRTNEQFF. DNA of the CDR3: TGTGCCAGTAGTCTCCGGACAAATGAGCAGTTCTTC.

The CDR3 here is CASSLGQGPPYEQYF. The CDR3 DNA follows: TGCGCCAGCAGCTTGGGGCAGGGGCCTCCCTACGAGCAGTACTTC. V and J are TRBV5-1 and TRBJ2-7, with D tentatively TRBD1 (6 bases). Between the trimmed V and J ends, which lost 0 bases and 2 bases, there was a span of 12 bases. CDR1 and CDR2 from the germline V gene are SGHRS and YFSETQ. This CDR3 has 15 residues.

The chain uses TRBV5-4 and TRBJ1-4; D call uncertain. V lost 0 bases and J lost 4, with 13 bases in between. The CDR3 totals 16 residues. Germline values: CDR1 SGHNT, CDR2 YYREEE (reference sequence). The CDR3 region is CASSLAVGRDNEKLFF. CDR3 DNA sequence: TGTGCCAGCAGCTTGGCCGTGGGCAGAGATAATGAAAAACTGTTTTTT.

V is TRBV7-9 and J is TRBJ2-1; TRBD2 matches 8 bases. This CDR3 has 16 amino acids. J gave up 7 bases and V 0 bases, and 8 bases lay outside the gene matches. Germline V lookup: CDR1 SEHNR, CDR2 FQNEAQ (reference sequence). CDR3 residues: CASSLAAGGDLNEQFF. The CDR3 nucleotides read TGTGCCAGCAGCTTAGCGGCGGGAGGAGACTTGAATGAGCAGTTCTTC.

CDR3 nucleotide sequence: TGTGCCAGCAGCACAGGGAAGTATGAGCAGTTCTTC. Amino acids: CASSTGKYEQFF. V usage is TRBV6-5 and J usage is TRBJ2-1; the D gene is possibly TRBD1 (6 bases). The V gene lost 6 bases and the J gene lost 8 bases, with 11 bases spanning the gap. The CDR3 is made up of 12 amino acids. The V gene's germline CDR1 is MNHEY and CDR2 SVGAGI.

The rearrangement uses TRBV19 and TRBJ1-4; D remains unclear. Germline lookup yields CDR1 LNHDA and CDR2 SQIVND (reference sequence). V was cut by 7 bases and J by 6 bases, with 6 bases left in between. This CDR3 region has 11 residues. CDR3 sequence (DNA): TGTGCCAGTACTTCCCATGAAAAACTGTTTTTT. As protein: CASTSHEKLFF.

The chain combines TRBV2 with TRBJ2-2; the match to TRBD1 covers 9 bases. V lost 5 bases to trimming and J lost 6 bases; unmatched junction nucleotides: 7. Per the germline V gene, CDR1 is SNHLY and CDR2 is FYNNEI. The CDR3 is 15 residues long. The CDR3: CASSRQGVGAGELFF. The CDR3 region has the DNA TGTGCCAGCAGTCGACAGGGGGTTGGCGCCGGGGAGCTGTTTTTT. Drawing the rest from reference TRBV2 and TRBJ2-2, the complete variable domain is EPEVTQTPSHQVTQMGQEVILRCVPISNHLYFYWYRQILGQKVEFLVSFYNNEISEKSEIFDDQFSVERPDGSNFTLKIRSTKLEDSAMYFCASSRQGVGAGELFFGEGSRLTVL.